This passage covers 20 T cell receptor beta chains from one sample sequenced in a study of blood T cell repertoires in COVID-19. Libraries were prepared by immunoSEQ multiplex PCR; TCRdb keeps only in-frame clonotypes and omits some of them. The top ten clones hold 4.5% to 6% of a sample with around 160,000 clones, roughly 84% of them seen once. The sequencing sample was made of PBMCs or T cells enriched from blood (not recorded which). These receptor sequences come from a woman in her fifties or sixties who had been exposed to COVID-19.

This clone turned up a few times. This chain joins TRBV27 and TRBJ2-3; 7 nucleotides agree with TRBD2. Germline-derived CDR1 and CDR2 are MNHEY and SMNVEV (reference sequence). The CDR3 is 15 amino acids. After removal of 2 bases from V and 2 bases from J, the junction contained 4 bases not matched to a gene. Written as DNA, the CDR3 is TGTGCCAGCAGTTTAGGGCGGGGGAACACAGATACGCAGTATTTT. Amino acids: CASSLGRGNTDTQYF.

The chain joins TRBV6-1 to TRBJ1-1, with D uncertain. The CDR3 has 12 amino acids. With 1 base removed from V and 10 bases from J, the gap between germline ends came to 10 bases. The germline CDR1 and CDR2 sequences are MNHNS and SASEGT. The CDR3: CASSEGSRVAFF. In nucleotides, the CDR3 is TGTGCCAGCAGTGAAGGTAGCCGCGTAGCTTTCTTT.

The rearrangement links TRBV21-1 to TRBJ2-5; TRBD2, the D gene given by the table, was not confirmed from the DNA. TRBV21-1 represents a pseudogene. The CDR3 has 15 residues. The CDR3 sequence is CASSKRSGGSETQYF. Written as DNA, the CDR3 is TGTGCCAGCAGCAAAAGATCCGGGGGGTCAGAGACCCAGTACTTC.

CDR3 nucleotides: TGCAGTGTAAGCGGCTACACCTTC. It specifies CSVSGYTF. The chain is built from TRBV20-1 and TRBJ1-2; D unclear. The CDR3 has 8 residues. Germline CDR1 reads DFQATT; CDR2 reads SNEGSKA (reference sequence). Deletions cut 7 bases from V and 8 bases from J, with 5 bases between.

The chain employs TRBV5-1 and TRBJ2-2; 9 bases map to TRBD1. This CDR3 is 15 amino acids long. V gave up 4 bases and J gave up 4 bases; unmatched junction bases: 5. The germline gives CDR1 SGHRS, CDR2 YFSETQ. CDR3 region: CASSVLQGATGELFF. The CDR3 DNA reads TGCGCCAGCAGCGTCCTACAGGGGGCCACCGGGGAGCTGTTTTTT.

The chain combines TRBV2 with TRBJ2-5; 12 bases line up with TRBD1. This CDR3 region has 15 residues. With 7 bases clipped from V and 1 base from J, the junction kept 4 bases outside the gene matches. Germline V gene sequence: CDR1 SNHLY, CDR2 FYNNEI. CDR3 nucleotides: TGTGCCAGCACTGGGACAGGGGGCCCCCAAGAGACCCAGTACTTC. Translating it yields CASTGTGGPQETQYF.

The rearrangement links TRBV10-2 to TRBJ1-1; D gene unclear. This CDR3 region has 17 residues. Germline loops: CDR1 WSHSY, CDR2 SAAADI. Trimming stripped 0 bases from V and 1 base from J, with 15 bases between. The CDR3 loop is CASSESFTRVSNTEAFF. DNA of the CDR3: TGCGCCAGCAGTGAGTCGTTTACGAGGGTTTCGAACACTGAAGCTTTCTTT.

This clone occurred once. This rearrangement joins TRBV9 to TRBJ2-3; D is perhaps TRBD1 (5 bases). Germline V gene data show CDR1 as SGDLS and CDR2 as YYNGEE. The ends were cut back, 0 bases at V and 4 bases at J, with 12 bases in the middle. The CDR3 loop spans 15 amino acids. CDR3 residues: CASSVEGSGSDTQYF. The CDR3 DNA is TGTGCCAGCAGCGTAGAGGGGTCGGGTTCAGATACGCAGTATTTT.

This chain uses TRBV15 with TRBJ2-3; 9 bases agree with TRBD2. Germline CDR1 reads LNHNV; CDR2 reads YYDKDF (reference sequence). After removal of 6 bases from V and 0 bases from J, the junction contained 4 bases not matched to a gene. The CDR3 sequence is 15 residues long. In nucleotides, the CDR3 is TGTGCCACCAGTGCAACTAGCGGGAGCACAGATACGCAGTATTTT. Translated: CATSATSGSTDTQYF.

The chain links TRBV27 to TRBJ2-7, with TRBD1 identical over 7 bases. V lost 6 bases and J lost 6; bases outside the gene matches: 20. The CDR3 extends over 17 amino acids. Germline assignment: CDR1 MNHEY and CDR2 SMNVEV (reference sequence). CDR3 nucleotide sequence: TGTGCCAGCAGCTTGGAATTAGGGGGCAAGGGGCCGGGCGAGCAGTACTTC. This translates into CASSLELGGKGPGEQYF.

The chain carries TRBV5-8 and TRBJ1-4, with D unresolved. The V and J ends lost 0 bases and 8 bases respectively, with 8 bases between them. The CDR3 has 13 amino acids. The germline V gene has CDR1 SGHTS and CDR2 YDEGEE. CDR3 DNA: TGTGCCAGCAGCTTGGAGGTCAGGGAAAAACTGTTTTTT. It is translated as CASSLEVREKLFF.

This chain joins TRBV6-6 and TRBJ2-1, with TRBD2 as a possible D gene (6 bases). The length of the CDR3 is 15 residues. The germline V gene has CDR1 MNHNY and CDR2 SVGAGI (reference sequence). Trimming stripped 7 bases from V and 8 bases from J, with 21 bases between. The CDR3 loop is CASNNGGGGSYEQFF. The CDR3, as DNA: TGTGCCAGCAACAACGGGGGAGGTGGGAGTTATGAGCAGTTCTTC.

This clone was observed once. V is TRBV27 and J is TRBJ1-1; TRBD1 aligns across 7 bases. The CDR3 runs to 15 residues. From germline, CDR1 is MNHEY and CDR2 SMNVEV (reference sequence). V shed 4 bases and J 2 bases; nucleotides not matched to a gene: 7. The CDR3 here is CASSSGGLGNTEAFF. In nucleotides, the CDR3 is TGTGCCAGCAGTTCAGGGGGGTTGGGAAACACTGAAGCTTTCTTT.

The chain combines TRBV13 with TRBJ1-5; D is ambiguous. V was pared by 5 bases and J by 11 bases, with 16 bases between. This CDR3 comprises 13 residues. Germline loops: CDR1 PRHDT, CDR2 FYEKMQ (reference sequence). CDR3 region: CASSRGRASAQHF. The CDR3 DNA reads as TGTGCCAGCAGCCGAGGGAGGGCGTCCGCCCAGCATTTT.

This chain uses TRBV7-2 with TRBJ1-5, with TRBD1 matching over 8 bases. Looked up from germline, CDR1 is SGHTA and CDR2 is FQGNSA. V gave up 4 bases and J gave up 5 bases; unmatched junction bases: 4. The CDR3 is 14 amino acids. This chain's CDR3 is CASSYDRGYQPQHF. In nucleotides, the CDR3 is TGTGCCAGCAGCTACGACAGGGGCTATCAGCCCCAGCATTTT.

In its sample, this clone was seen a few times. CDR3 sequence (DNA): TGTGCCAGCTCGCGGAAGGGACAGTCCTACGAGCAGTACTTC. The encoded protein is CASSRKGQSYEQYF. The chain carries TRBV18 and TRBJ2-7, with TRBD1 matching over 7 bases. Germline V lookup: CDR1 KGHSH, CDR2 LQKENI. Trimming cost V 6 bases and J 1 base; bases outside gene matches: 6. The CDR3 consists of 14 residues. The full variable domain, rest sourced from reference TRBV18 and TRBJ2-7, is NAGVMQNPRHLVRRRGQEARLRCSPMKGHSHVYWYRQLPEEGLKFMVYLQKENIIDESGMPKERFSAEFPKEGPSILRIQQVVRGDSAAYFCASSRKGQSYEQYFGPGTRLTVT.

The rearrangement joins TRBV5-5 to TRBJ2-1; 10 bases are a match to TRBD2. Unmatched junction bases numbered 2, after V lost 0 bases and J lost 2 bases. The CDR3 is made up of 16 amino acids. CDR1 is SGHKS, CDR2 YYEKEE, per germline (reference sequence). This CDR3 is CASSLAGTSAYNEQFF. The CDR3 nucleotides are TGTGCCAGCAGCTTGGCCGGGACTAGCGCCTACAATGAGCAGTTCTTC.

The chain has TRBV4-1 and TRBJ1-3; D is perhaps TRBD1 (6 bases). V was clipped by 1 base and J by 0 bases, with 10 bases between them. The germline V gene has CDR1 MGHRA and CDR2 YSYEKL. This CDR3 has 16 residues. CDR3 region: CASSQGGQNSGNTIYF. CDR3 nucleotide sequence: TGCGCCAGCAGCCAAGGGGGACAAAACTCTGGAAACACCATATATTTT.

This chain joins TRBV7-2 and TRBJ2-3; D might be TRBD1 (5 bases). The length of the CDR3 is 14 residues. The germline CDR1 and CDR2 sequences are SGHTA and FQGNSA. Deletions cut 2 bases from V and 5 bases from J, with 11 bases between. DNA of the CDR3: TGTGCCAGCAGCTTAATAGGGGCGATAGATACGCAGTATTTT. Its protein is CASSLIGAIDTQYF.

The table lists this clone with a count of one. The V call is TRBV9, the J call TRBJ1-1; 10 bases are a match to TRBD1. This CDR3 has 15 residues. The germline V gene encodes CDR1 SGDLS and CDR2 YYNGEE. V lost 0 bases and J lost 7; bases outside the gene matches: 6. The CDR3 spells CASSVGGTGAGEAFF. Here the CDR3 DNA reads TGTGCCAGCAGCGTAGGTGGGACAGGGGCGGGTGAAGCTTTCTTT.